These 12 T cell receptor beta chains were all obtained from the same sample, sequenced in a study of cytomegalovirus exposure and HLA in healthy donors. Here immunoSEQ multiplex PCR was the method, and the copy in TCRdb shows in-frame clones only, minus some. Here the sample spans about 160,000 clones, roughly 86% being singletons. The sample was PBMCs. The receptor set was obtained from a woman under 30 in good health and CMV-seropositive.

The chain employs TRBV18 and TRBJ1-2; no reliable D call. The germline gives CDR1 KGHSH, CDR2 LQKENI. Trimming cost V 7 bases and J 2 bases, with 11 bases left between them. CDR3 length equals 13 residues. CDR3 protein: CASLPGENYGYTF. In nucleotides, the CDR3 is TGTGCCAGCTTGCCGGGAGAGAACTATGGCTACACCTTC.

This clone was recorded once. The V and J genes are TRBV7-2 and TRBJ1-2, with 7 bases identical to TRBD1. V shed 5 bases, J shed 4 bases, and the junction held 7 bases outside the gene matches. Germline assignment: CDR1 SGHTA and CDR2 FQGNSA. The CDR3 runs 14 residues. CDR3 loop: CASSPQGVSYGYTF. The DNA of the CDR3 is TGTGCCAGCAGCCCCCAGGGGGTGAGCTATGGCTACACCTTC.

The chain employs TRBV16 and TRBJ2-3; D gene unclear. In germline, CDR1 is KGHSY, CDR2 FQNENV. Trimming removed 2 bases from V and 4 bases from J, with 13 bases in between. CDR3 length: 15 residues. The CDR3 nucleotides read TGTGCCAGCAGCCAAGTCGAATCAGGTCCAGATACGCAGTATTTT. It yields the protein CASSQVESGPDTQYF. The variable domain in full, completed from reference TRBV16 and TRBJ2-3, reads GEEVAQTPKHLVRGEGQKAKLYCAPIKGHSYVFWYQQVLKNEFKFLISFQNENVFDETGMPKERFSAKCLPNSPCSLEIQATKLEDSAVYFCASSQVESGPDTQYFGPGTRLTVL.

This CDR3 is CASNDGRWQETQYF. CDR3 sequence (DNA): TGTGCCAGCAATGACGGGAGGTGGCAGGAGACCCAGTACTTC. The chain uses TRBV2 and TRBJ2-5; 7 nucleotides line up with TRBD2. J was trimmed by 5 bases and V by 7 bases; bases with no gene match: 10. Germline V CDR1 and CDR2: SNHLY, FYNNEI. The CDR3 covers 14 residues.

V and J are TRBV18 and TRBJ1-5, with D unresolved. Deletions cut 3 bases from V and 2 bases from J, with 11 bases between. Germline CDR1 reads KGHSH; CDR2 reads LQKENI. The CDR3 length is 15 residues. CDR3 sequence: CASSPPGNRNQPQHF. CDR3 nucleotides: TGTGCCAGCTCACCCCCGGGAAATCGCAATCAGCCCCAGCATTTT.

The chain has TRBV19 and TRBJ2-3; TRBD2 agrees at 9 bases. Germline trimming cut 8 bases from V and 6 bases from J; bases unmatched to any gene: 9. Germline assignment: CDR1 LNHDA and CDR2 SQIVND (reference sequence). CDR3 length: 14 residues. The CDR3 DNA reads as TGTGCCAGTGTGGCTAGCGGGAATTGGGATACGCAGTATTTT. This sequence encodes CASVASGNWDTQYF. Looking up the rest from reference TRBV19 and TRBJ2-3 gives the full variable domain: DGGITQSPKYLFRKEGQNVTLSCEQNLNHDAMYWYRQDPGQGLRLIYYSQIVNDFQKGDIAEGYSVSREKKESFPLTVTSAQKNPTAFYLCASVASGNWDTQYFGPGTRLTVL.

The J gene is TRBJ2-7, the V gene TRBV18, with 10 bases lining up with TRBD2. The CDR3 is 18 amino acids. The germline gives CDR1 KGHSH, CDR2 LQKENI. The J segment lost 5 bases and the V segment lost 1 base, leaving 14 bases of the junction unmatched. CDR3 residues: CASSPQSPSGSKIHEQYF. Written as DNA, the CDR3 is TGTGCCAGCTCACCACAATCCCCTAGCGGGAGTAAAATCCACGAGCAGTACTTC.

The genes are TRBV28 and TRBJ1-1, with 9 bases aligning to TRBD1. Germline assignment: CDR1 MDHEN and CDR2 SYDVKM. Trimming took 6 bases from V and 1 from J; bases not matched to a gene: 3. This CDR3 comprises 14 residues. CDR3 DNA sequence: TGTGCCAGCAGGCTGGGACAGGGGAACACTGAAGCTTTCTTT. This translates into CASRLGQGNTEAFF.

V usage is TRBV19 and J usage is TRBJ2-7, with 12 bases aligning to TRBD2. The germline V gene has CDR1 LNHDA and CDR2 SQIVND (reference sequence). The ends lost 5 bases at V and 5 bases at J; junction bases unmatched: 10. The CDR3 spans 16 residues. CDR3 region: CASSAPTSGRTHEQYF. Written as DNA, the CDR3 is TGTGCCAGTAGTGCACCAACTAGCGGGAGGACACACGAGCAGTACTTC.

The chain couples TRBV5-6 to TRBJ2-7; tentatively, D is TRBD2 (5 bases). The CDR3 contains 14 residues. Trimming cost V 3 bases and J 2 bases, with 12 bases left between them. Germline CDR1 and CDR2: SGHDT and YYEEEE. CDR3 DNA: TGTGCCAGCAGCTCCTTAACTAGAACCTACGAGCAGTACTTC. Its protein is CASSSLTRTYEQYF.

Here the CDR3 reads CASSLAEGYEQYF. The DNA of the CDR3 is TGTGCCAGCAGCTTAGCGGAGGGGTACGAGCAGTACTTC. V and J are TRBV7-2 and TRBJ2-7; weak D call: TRBD2 (6 bases). This CDR3 region has 13 residues. The ends were cut back, 0 bases at V and 4 bases at J, with 7 bases in the middle. The germline gives CDR1 SGHTA, CDR2 FQGNSA.

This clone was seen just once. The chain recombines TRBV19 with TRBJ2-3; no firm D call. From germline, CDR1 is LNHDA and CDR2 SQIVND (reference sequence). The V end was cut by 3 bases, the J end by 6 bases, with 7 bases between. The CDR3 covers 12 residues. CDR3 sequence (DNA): TGTGCCAGTAGTATCGGTATGGATACGCAGTATTTT. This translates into CASSIGMDTQYF.